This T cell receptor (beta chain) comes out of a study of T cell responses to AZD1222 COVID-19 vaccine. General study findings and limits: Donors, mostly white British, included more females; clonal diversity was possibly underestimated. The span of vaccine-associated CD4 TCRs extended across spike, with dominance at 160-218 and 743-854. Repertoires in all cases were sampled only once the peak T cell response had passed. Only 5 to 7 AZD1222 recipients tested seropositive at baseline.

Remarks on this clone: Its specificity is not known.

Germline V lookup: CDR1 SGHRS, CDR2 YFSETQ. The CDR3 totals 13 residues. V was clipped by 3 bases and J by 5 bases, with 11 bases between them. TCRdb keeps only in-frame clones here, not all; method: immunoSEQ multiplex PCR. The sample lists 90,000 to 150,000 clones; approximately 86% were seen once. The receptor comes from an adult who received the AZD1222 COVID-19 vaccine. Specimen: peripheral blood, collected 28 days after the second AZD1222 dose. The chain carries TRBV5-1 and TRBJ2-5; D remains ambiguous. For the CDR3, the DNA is TGCGCCAGCAGCTCCGGTGCCCGGGAGACCCAGTACTTC. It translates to CASSSGARETQYF.